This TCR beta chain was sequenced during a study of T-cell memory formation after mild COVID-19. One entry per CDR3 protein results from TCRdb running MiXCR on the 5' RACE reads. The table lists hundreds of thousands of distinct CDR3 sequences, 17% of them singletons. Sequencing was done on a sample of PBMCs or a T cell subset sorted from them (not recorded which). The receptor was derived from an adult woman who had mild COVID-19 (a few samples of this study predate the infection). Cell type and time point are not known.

The CDR3 protein is CASSQEVGNPTYEQYF. CDR3 DNA sequence: TGCGCCAGCAGCCAAGAGGTGGGCAACCCCACCTACGAGCAGTACTTC. The chain is built from TRBV4-1 and TRBJ2-7; D remains unclear. Germline lookup yields CDR1 MGHRA and CDR2 YSYEKL. Deletions cut 0 bases from V and 2 bases from J, with 14 bases between. CDR3 length equals 16 residues.